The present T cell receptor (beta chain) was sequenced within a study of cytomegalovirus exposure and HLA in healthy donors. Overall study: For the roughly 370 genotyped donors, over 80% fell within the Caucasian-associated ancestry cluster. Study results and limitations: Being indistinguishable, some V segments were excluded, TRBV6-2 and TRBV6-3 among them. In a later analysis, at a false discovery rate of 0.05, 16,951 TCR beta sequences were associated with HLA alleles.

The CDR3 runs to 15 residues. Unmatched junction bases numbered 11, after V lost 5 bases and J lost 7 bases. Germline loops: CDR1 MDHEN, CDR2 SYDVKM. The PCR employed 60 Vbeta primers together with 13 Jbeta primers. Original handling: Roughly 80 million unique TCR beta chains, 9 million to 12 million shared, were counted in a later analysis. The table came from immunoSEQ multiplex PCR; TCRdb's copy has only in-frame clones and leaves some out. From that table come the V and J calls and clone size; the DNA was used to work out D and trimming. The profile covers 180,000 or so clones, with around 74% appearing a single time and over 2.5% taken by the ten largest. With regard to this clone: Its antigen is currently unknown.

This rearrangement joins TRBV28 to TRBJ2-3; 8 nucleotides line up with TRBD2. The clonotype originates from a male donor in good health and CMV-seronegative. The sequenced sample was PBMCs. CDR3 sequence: CASSPIREGPNTQYF. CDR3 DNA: TGTGCCAGCAGTCCGATCCGGGAGGGCCCGAATACGCAGTATTTT. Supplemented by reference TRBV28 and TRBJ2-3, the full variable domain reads DVKVTQSSRYLVKRTGEKVFLECVQDMDHENMFWYRQDPGLGLRLIYFSYDVKMKEKGDIPEGYSVSREKKERFSLILESASTNQTSMYLCASSPIREGPNTQYFGPGTRLTVL.